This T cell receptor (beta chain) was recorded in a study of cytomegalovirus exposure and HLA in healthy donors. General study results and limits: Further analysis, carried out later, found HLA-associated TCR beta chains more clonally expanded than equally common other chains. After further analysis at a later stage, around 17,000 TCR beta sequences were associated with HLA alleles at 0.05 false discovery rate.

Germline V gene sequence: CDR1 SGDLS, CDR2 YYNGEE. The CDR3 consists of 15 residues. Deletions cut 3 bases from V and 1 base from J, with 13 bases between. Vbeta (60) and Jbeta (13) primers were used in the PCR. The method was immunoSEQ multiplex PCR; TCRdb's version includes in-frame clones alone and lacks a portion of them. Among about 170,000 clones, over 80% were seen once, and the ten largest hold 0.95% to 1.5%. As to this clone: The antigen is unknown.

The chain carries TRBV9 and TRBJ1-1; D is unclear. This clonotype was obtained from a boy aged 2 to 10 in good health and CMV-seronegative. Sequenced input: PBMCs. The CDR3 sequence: CASSDGSLRNTEAFF. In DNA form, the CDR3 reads TGTGCCAGCAGCGATGGGAGTTTGAGGAACACTGAAGCTTTCTTT.